Following are 3 T cell receptor beta chains from one sample sequenced in a study of blood T cell repertoires in COVID-19. Clones were sequenced by immunoSEQ multiplex PCR, and TCRdb holds only the in-frame ones, with some missing. This table has roughly 300,000 clones, roughly 85% appearing once. Input material: PBMCs or T cells enriched from blood (not recorded which). The receptors derive from a woman in her fifties or sixties who had recovered from COVID-19.

J is TRBJ2-7 and V is TRBV5-1; no clear D gene. Germline V gives CDR1 SGHRS, CDR2 YFSETQ. Trimming stripped 0 bases from V and 3 bases from J, with 4 bases between. The CDR3 consists of 12 residues. CDR3: CASSLDGYEQYF. DNA for the CDR3: TGCGCCAGCAGCTTGGACGGCTACGAGCAGTACTTC. The entire variable domain, with the rest obtained from reference TRBV5-1 and TRBJ2-7, is as follows: KAGVTQTPRYLIKTRGQQVTLSCSPISGHRSVSWYQQTPGQGLQFLFEYFSETQRNKGNFPGRFSGRQFSNSRSEMNVSTLELGDSALYLCASSLDGYEQYFGPGTRLTVT.

J is TRBJ1-6 and V is TRBV6-5; D remains ambiguous. With 0 bases removed from V and 14 bases from J, the gap between germline ends came to 8 bases. Germline CDR1 is MNHEY and CDR2 is SVGAGI. CDR3 length: 12 residues. The CDR3 region is CASSYSGGALHF. The CDR3 DNA sequence: TGTGCCAGCAGTTACTCAGGTGGAGCCCTCCACTTT.

V gene TRBV5-1 combines with J gene TRBJ2-1, with 8 bases aligning to TRBD1. Germline V gene lookup returns CDR1 SGHRS and CDR2 YFSETQ. The CDR3 is made up of 16 amino acids. With 4 bases clipped from V and 2 bases from J, the junction kept 8 bases outside the gene matches. The DNA for the CDR3 is TGCGCCAGCAGCCCAGACAGGGGATTAACCTACAATGAGCAGTTCTTC. Protein: CASSPDRGLTYNEQFF.